Shown below are 14 T cell receptor beta chains from a single sample sequenced in a study of identical twins. Each CDR3 protein gets one entry after TCRdb re-called the 5' RACE reads with MiXCR. This sample yields 1.5 million to 2 million distinct CDR3 sequences, of which about 31% are seen a single time; around 0.25% belongs to the top ten. Sequencing used cord blood. These receptors were collected from a newborn girl in good health.

This chain links TRBV7-9 with TRBJ1-5, with D possibly TRBD1 on 6 matching bases. CDR3 length equals 17 residues. Germline V gives CDR1 SEHNR, CDR2 FQNEAQ (reference sequence). The germline V and J ends were trimmed by 1 base and 3 bases, with 16 bases remaining between them. The DNA for the CDR3 is TGTGCCAGCAGCTTAGACGGACAGTATTATGACAATCAGCCCCAGCATTTT. This codes for CASSLDGQYYDNQPQHF.

The V and J genes are TRBV6-2 or TRBV6-3 and TRBJ1-5; perhaps TRBD1 as D (5 bases). Germline V gene sequence: CDR1 MNHEY, CDR2 SVGEGT. This CDR3 comprises 16 residues. V was trimmed by 6 bases and J by 5 bases, leaving 20 bases between them. CDR3: CASSRFLGQQDQPQHF. The CDR3 coding sequence is TGTGCCAGCAGCAGGTTTTTGGGGCAACAGGATCAGCCCCAGCATTTT.

This chain uses TRBV10-3 with TRBJ2-3; unclear D gene. V gave up 3 bases and J gave up 9 bases, with 4 bases separating them. The CDR3 length is 10 residues. Germline assignment: CDR1 ENHRY and CDR2 SYGVKD. CDR3 residues: CAISDGTQYF. The DNA of the CDR3 is TGTGCCATCAGTGATGGGACGCAGTATTTT.

This clonotype was seen at least ten times. The CDR3 sequence is CASSVATKSTDTQYF. CDR3 nucleotides: TGTGCCAGCAGCGTAGCCACTAAATCCACAGATACGCAGTATTTT. The genes are TRBV9 and TRBJ2-3; no definite D call. The CDR3 is made up of 15 amino acids. V was trimmed by 0 bases and J by 2 bases, leaving 10 bases between them. In germline, CDR1 is SGDLS, CDR2 YYNGEE.

The CDR3 DNA is TGTGCCAGCGGACCTTCCCACGAGCAGTACTTC. It encodes CASGPSHEQYF. The chain has TRBV7-9 and TRBJ2-7; D ambiguous. The CDR3 is made up of 11 amino acids. CDR1 is SEHNR, CDR2 FQNEAQ, per germline (reference sequence). V lost 8 bases and J lost 5, with 10 bases in between.

This clonotype has just one count. The junction departs from germline at one end; a sequencing error may be responsible. The chain combines TRBV6-6 with TRBJ1-1; D call uncertain. CDR3 size: 15 residues. CDR1 is MNHNY, CDR2 SVGAGI, per germline (reference sequence). The DNA of the CDR3 is TGTGCCAGCAGTTACTTGGGTCGGAGGAACACTGAAGTTTTCTTT. Amino acid sequence: CASSYLGRRNTEVFF.

This clonotype appeared a single time. The genes are TRBV27 and TRBJ2-7; weak D call: TRBD2 (6 bases). This CDR3 comprises 18 residues. The V end was cut by 7 bases, the J end by 7 bases, with 32 bases between. Germline V gene data show CDR1 as MNHEY and CDR2 as SMNVEV (reference sequence). The CDR3 DNA is TGTGCCAGCACTTCCCACGTCGGAGGGCTAGCCACTTACAATGAGCAGTACTTC. It is translated as CASTSHVGGLATYNEQYF.

The chain is built from TRBV25-1 and TRBJ1-3; D is unresolved. The CDR3 consists of 12 residues. Trimming pared 2 bases from V and 4 bases from J, leaving 3 bases between. The germline CDR1 and CDR2 sequences are MGHDK and SYGVNS. The DNA of the CDR3 is TGTGCCAGCAGTGAACAGGGAAACACCATATATTTT. Its protein is CASSEQGNTIYF.

Only a few counts were recorded for this clonotype. CDR3 sequence: CASSPRDRSNQPQHF. The CDR3 DNA is TGTGCCAGCAGCCCCAGGGACAGAAGCAATCAGCCCCAGCATTTT. The chain recombines TRBV12-3 or TRBV12-4 with TRBJ1-5; TRBD1 matches 7 bases. This CDR3 comprises 15 residues. V trimming: 6 bases; J trimming: 1 base; junction bases outside the gene matches: 6.

A few counts support this clonotype. The chain employs TRBV6-2 or TRBV6-3 and TRBJ1-2, with D possibly being TRBD1 (5 bases). The CDR3 spans 14 residues. CDR1 is MNHEY and CDR2 is SVGEGT in the germline V gene. Deletions cut 2 bases from V and 4 bases from J, with 11 bases between. CDR3 DNA: TGTGCCAGCAGTTACGGACGGGGCTCCTATGGCTACACCTTC. It yields the protein CASSYGRGSYGYTF.

The gene calls are TRBV5-1 and TRBJ2-5; 7 bases agree with TRBD1. The J call may be faulty, since TRBJ2-7 better matches the DNA end. Germline V CDR1 and CDR2: SGHRS, YFSETQ. The CDR3 contains 14 residues. CDR3 loop: CASSAPGQSTEQYF. The CDR3 DNA follows: TGCGCCAGCAGCGCCCCGGGACAGTCTACCGAGCAGTACTTC.

This clonotype was seen more than once but under ten times. The gene calls are TRBV7-2 and TRBJ1-2; weak D call: TRBD1 (5 bases). Germline loops: CDR1 SGHTA, CDR2 FQGNSA. This CDR3 spans 13 amino acids. Trimming stripped 5 bases from V and 3 bases from J, with 10 bases between. CDR3 amino acids: CASSRPGHYGYTF. CDR3 nucleotide sequence: TGTGCCAGCAGCCGTCCGGGACACTATGGCTACACCTTC.

The chain links TRBV11-2 to TRBJ2-1, with unresolved D. From germline, CDR1 is SGHAT and CDR2 FQNNGV. This CDR3 region has 13 residues. V lost 5 bases and J 8 bases, leaving 13 bases between the germline ends. CDR3 amino acids: CASSLRPLDEQFF. In DNA form, the CDR3 reads TGTGCCAGCAGCCTCAGACCCCTCGATGAGCAGTTCTTC.

The chain recombines TRBV20-1 with TRBJ2-2; unclear D gene. The CDR3 is 14 residues long. V was trimmed by 2 bases and J by 7 bases, leaving 14 bases between them. The germline CDR1 and CDR2 sequences are DFQATT and SNEGSKA (reference sequence). CDR3 in DNA: TGCAGTGCTAGATTGGTTGGTCGGGTCGGGGAGCTGTTTTTT. This translates into CSARLVGRVGELFF.